Below, 25 T cell receptor beta chains from the same sample are listed, as sequenced in a study of blood T cells in healthy people across ages. The authors ran a second PCR of about 6 to 12 cycles using a sample-barcoded 5' primer and a J-beta primer mix. TCRdb re-called the 5' RACE reads with MiXCR, one entry per CDR3 protein. Here the sample spans about 650,000 distinct CDR3 sequences, roughly 30% being singletons. The sequenced sample was blood. These receptors came from a woman older than 75 in good health.

To note about this clonotype: It may be a read error: a sequence one base away is much more abundant. CDR3 nucleotides: TGTGCTAGCAGCCAGGGCTCCTCACCGGAGACCCAGTTCTTC. Amino acid sequence: CASSQGSSPETQFF. The V call is TRBV7-7, the J call TRBJ2-5; perhaps TRBD1 as D (5 bases). The J call is in doubt because the DNA end fits TRBJ2-1 better. The germline CDR1 and CDR2 sequences are SSHAT and FNYEAQ (reference sequence). The CDR3 is 14 residues long.

This clonotype has a single count. The J gene is TRBJ2-5, the V gene TRBV4-3, with TRBD1 matching over 9 bases. The DNA matches TRBJ2-7 better at its end, which makes the J call doubtful. CDR3 size: 16 residues. CDR1 LGHNA and CDR2 YSLEER come from the germline V gene. In DNA form, the CDR3 reads TGCGCCAGCAGCCAAGACGAGCAGGACAGGGGAAACGAGCAGTACTTC. Its translation is CASSQDEQDRGNEQYF.

This rearrangement joins TRBV7-2 to TRBJ2-1, with 7 bases that match TRBD1. With V trimmed by 6 bases and J by 4 bases, 9 bases remained unmatched. The CDR3 totals 15 residues. Germline V gene sequence: CDR1 SGHTA, CDR2 FQGNSA. The DNA for the CDR3 is TGTGCCAGCAGTGGCTCAGGGACAGAGTACAATGAGCAGTTCTTC. Amino acids: CASSGSGTEYNEQFF.

There are many counts of this clonotype. V and J are TRBV3-1 and TRBJ1-6; 7 bases align to TRBD1. V gave up 4 bases and J gave up 10 bases; unmatched junction bases: 10. The CDR3 is 15 residues long. Germline CDR1 is LGHDT and CDR2 is YNNKEL (reference sequence). CDR3 coding DNA: TGTGCCAGCAGCCCGCGGGGACAGTCGGCCTCACCCCTCCACTTT. Translating it yields CASSPRGQSASPLHF.

This clonotype was detected ten times or more. V and J are TRBV12-3 or TRBV12-4 and TRBJ2-7; TRBD1 matches at 7 bases. The V segment lost 5 bases and the J segment 6 bases; nucleotides outside the gene matches: 10. The CDR3 is made up of 14 amino acids. The CDR3 DNA reads as TGTGCCAGCAGTCCAGCCGGGACAGTAGGCGAGCAGTACTTC. This gives the protein CASSPAGTVGEQYF.

The V and J genes are TRBV7-2 and TRBJ1-1; a weak D match, TRBD1 (6 bases). The CDR3 extends over 15 amino acids. V lost 4 bases, J lost 1 base, and 13 bases lay in between. Germline values: CDR1 SGHTA, CDR2 FQGNSA. The CDR3 sequence: CASSSLTGGNTEAFF. As DNA, the CDR3 is TGTGCCAGCAGCTCCTTGACAGGAGGGAACACTGAAGCTTTCTTT.

In its sample, this clonotype was seen many times. This sequence joins TRBV7-3 and TRBJ2-7; a possible D gene is TRBD2 (7 bases). The CDR3 consists of 14 residues. V gave up 2 bases and J gave up 6 bases, with 14 bases separating them. Germline loops: CDR1 SGHTA, CDR2 FQGTGA. This chain's CDR3 is CASSLYGGHLEQYF. The CDR3 nucleotides are TGTGCCAGCAGCTTATACGGGGGGCATCTCGAGCAGTACTTC.

This clonotype showed up many times. CDR3 nucleotide sequence: TGTGCCAGCAGTGCGGGAGCCAGAGGATCACCCCTCCACTTT. It encodes CASSAGARGSPLHF. V usage is TRBV2 and J usage is TRBJ1-6, with unresolved D. Trimming cost V 4 bases and J 10 bases, with 14 bases left between them. From germline, CDR1 is SNHLY and CDR2 FYNNEI. The CDR3 runs 14 residues.

In its sample, this clonotype was seen many times. The rearrangement links TRBV29-1 to TRBJ1-2, with TRBD1 identical over 8 bases. V lost 5 bases, J lost 3 bases, and 2 bases stayed unmatched. Germline-derived CDR1 and CDR2 are SQVTM and ANQGSEA. CDR3 length: 12 amino acids. DNA for the CDR3: TGCAGCGTTCAACAGGGGGACTATGGCTACACCTTC. Protein sequence: CSVQQGDYGYTF.

About this clonotype itself: This could be a read error, since a much larger clone is one nucleotide away. J is TRBJ2-1 and V is TRBV7-9; 8 bases map to TRBD1. The CDR3 extends over 16 amino acids. The V gene's germline CDR1 is SEHNR and CDR2 FQNEAQ (reference sequence). With V trimmed by 5 bases and J by 10 bases, 16 bases remained unmatched. The CDR3: CASSLDGTGPCIEQFF. As DNA, the CDR3 is TGTGCCAGCAGCCTGGACGGGACAGGCCCCTGCATCGAGCAGTTCTTC.

A word on this clonotype: The CDR3 does not end in the conserved phenylalanine or tryptophan, so this is likely a read error. The gene calls are TRBV7-2 and TRBJ1-5; TRBD1 matches at 11 bases. The germline CDR1 and CDR2 sequences are SGHTA and FQGNSA. V lost 6 bases, J lost 6 bases, and 4 bases stayed unmatched. This CDR3 is built from 14 residues. The CDR3 region has the DNA TGTGCCAGCAGTTGGGACAGGGGGGGTCAGCCCCAGCATTGT. Translated: CASSWDRGGQPQHC.

There are many counts of this clonotype. The rearrangement joins TRBV20-1 to TRBJ2-7, with TRBD2 matching 7 bases. The germline V gene has CDR1 DFQATT and CDR2 SNEGSKA (reference sequence). CDR3 length: 17 residues. After removal of 0 bases from V and 0 bases from J, the junction contained 11 bases not matched to a gene. As DNA, the CDR3 is TGCAGTGCTAGAGATATGGGAAGCGGGGACCGCTCCTACGAGCAGTACTTC. Its translation is CSARDMGSGDRSYEQYF.

Remarks on this clonotype: A much larger clone differs from this one at a single base, so this may be a read error. Since no conserved phenylalanine or tryptophan closes the CDR3, a read error is the likely cause. The rearrangement links TRBV3-1 to TRBJ2-5; 7 positions match TRBD2. This CDR3 has 16 residues. Germline V gene lookup returns CDR1 LGHDT and CDR2 YNNKEL (reference sequence). Trimming took 6 bases from V and 5 from J; bases not matched to a gene: 15. CDR3 DNA: TGTGCCAGCAGTGAAAATGGGAGGGGCCCCATGGAGACCCAGTACGTC. As protein: CASSENGRGPMETQYV.

This clonotype was detected many times. This chain links TRBV4-2 with TRBJ1-2; perhaps TRBD1 as D (5 bases). The CDR3 consists of 14 residues. V lost 1 base and J lost 3, with 9 bases in between. CDR1 is LGHNA, CDR2 YNFKEQ, per germline. The CDR3 bases are TGTGCCAGCAGCCAAGCAGGGAACGACTATGGCTACACCTTC. Its protein is CASSQAGNDYGYTF.

This clonotype was recorded at least ten times. V is TRBV11-2 and J is TRBJ2-5; D is unclear. CDR1 and CDR2 from the germline V gene are SGHAT and FQNNGV. The CDR3 extends over 13 amino acids. V was clipped by 2 bases and J by 2 bases, with 6 bases between them. The CDR3 DNA reads TGTGCCAGCAGCTTAACGACTCAAGAGACCCAGTACTTC. Its translation is CASSLTTQETQYF.

There are a few counts of this clonotype. This may come from a read error, since a much larger clone is one base off. J is TRBJ2-7 and V is TRBV20-1, with 7 positions matching TRBD1. Losses at the gene ends were 0 bases for V and 5 bases for J; bases not matched to a gene: 7. CDR3 length: 14 amino acids. Germline V gene data show CDR1 as DFQATT and CDR2 as SNEGSKA (reference sequence). CDR3 residues: CSARDGRGRNEQYF. The CDR3 bases are TGCAGTGCTAGAGATGGAAGGGGGCGCAACGAGCAGTACTTC.

This clonotype was detected a few times. Possible read error: a much larger clone is one base away. The chain is built from TRBV7-8 and TRBJ2-7, with 7 bases matching TRBD2. Germline lookup yields CDR1 SGHVS and CDR2 FQNEAQ. The trim removed 1 base at V and 7 bases at J, leaving 13 bases unmatched. CDR3 size: 16 residues. The DNA of the CDR3 is TGTGCCAGCAGCTTAGGTCTCGGGGGGAGTTACAATGAGCAGTACTTC. Protein sequence: CASSLGLGGSYNEQYF.

CDR3 amino acids: CSAIDRVRNQPQHF. CDR3 DNA: TGCAGTGCTATAGACAGGGTAAGGAATCAGCCCCAGCATTTT. The chain links TRBV20-1 to TRBJ1-5; 7 positions match TRBD1. The CDR3 totals 14 residues. Unmatched junction bases numbered 7, after V lost 4 bases and J lost 4 bases. The germline V gene has CDR1 DFQATT and CDR2 SNEGSKA (reference sequence).

The rearrangement uses TRBV12-3 or TRBV12-4 and TRBJ2-4; D possibly corresponds to TRBD1 (5 bases). The length of the CDR3 is 15 residues. The V end was cut by 0 bases, the J end by 4 bases, with 10 bases between. The chain's CDR3 is CASSLAVDSKNIQYF. The DNA for the CDR3 is TGTGCCAGCAGTTTAGCGGTAGACAGTAAAAACATTCAGTACTTC.

Regarding this clonotype: At one boundary the junction diverges from the germline segment, which might be a read error. The chain recombines TRBV6-2 or TRBV6-3 with TRBJ2-7; 7 nucleotides line up with TRBD2. CDR3 length: 16 residues. Germline lookup yields CDR1 MNHEY and CDR2 SVGEGT. The CDR3 loop reads CASSYSNSRGAYEQYF. The DNA of the CDR3 is TGCGCCAGCAGTTACTCGAATAGCCGGGGGGCCTACGAGCAGTACTTC.

The V call is TRBV7-2, the J call TRBJ2-3, with 11 positions matching TRBD2. Germline V gene sequence: CDR1 SGHTA, CDR2 FQGNSA. With 6 bases clipped from V and 2 bases from J, the junction kept 7 bases outside the gene matches. The CDR3 spans 16 residues. The CDR3, as DNA: TGTGCCAGCAGGCAAACTAGCGGGGGCAACACAGATACGCAGTATTTT. Its translation: CASRQTSGGNTDTQYF. The complete variable domain, with remaining parts taken from reference TRBV7-2 and TRBJ2-3, reads GAGVSQSPSNKVTEKGKDVELRCDPISGHTALYWYRQSLGQGLEFLIYFQGNSAPDKSGLPSDRFSAERTGGSVSTLTIQRTQQEDSAVYLCASRQTSGGNTDTQYFGPGTRLTVL.

This clonotype was counted a few times. A much bigger clone sits one base away, suggesting this may be a read error. This chain uses TRBV20-1 with TRBJ2-7; TRBD2 matches at 12 bases. Germline V gene lookup returns CDR1 DFQATT and CDR2 SNEGSKA (reference sequence). The CDR3 covers 14 residues. V shed 5 bases, J shed 7 bases, and the junction held 9 bases outside the gene matches. This CDR3 is CSAFSSGGAREQYF. In DNA form, the CDR3 reads TGCAGTGCTTTCTCTAGCGGGGGGGCTCGAGAGCAGTACTTC.

This clonotype was observed a few times. This may stem from a read error, because a much larger clone lies one nucleotide away. The chain has TRBV29-1 and TRBJ2-7; 7 bases are shared with TRBD2. CDR1 SQVTM and CDR2 ANQGSEA come from the germline V gene. The CDR3 is 14 residues long. The CDR3 DNA is TGCAGCGTACTAATAGCGGGCGCTTCCTACGAGCGGTACTTC. Its protein product is CSVLIAGASYERYF.

The chain couples TRBV7-9 to TRBJ2-4, with no clear D. Germline V gene data show CDR1 as SEHNR and CDR2 as FQNEAQ (reference sequence). Trimming shortened V by 1 base and J by 2 bases, and 9 bases separated the two germline ends. The CDR3 runs 15 residues. In DNA, the CDR3 is TGTGCCAGCAGCTTAGATACAAATCCCAAAAACATTCAGTACTTC. Amino acids: CASSLDTNPKNIQYF.

This clonotype was seen just once. The chain recombines TRBV20-1 with TRBJ1-5; D not certain. There are 13 residues in the CDR3. With 3 bases removed from V and 3 bases from J, the gap between germline ends came to 9 bases. Germline V gene data show CDR1 as DFQATT and CDR2 as SNEGSKA (reference sequence). The DNA of the CDR3 is TGCAGTGCTAGGAGTCAGCTCAATCAGCCCCAGCATTTT. Amino acids: CSARSQLNQPQHF.